The present T cell receptor beta chain was sequenced within a study of shared clonotypes between healthy human individuals. Germline-derived CDR1 and CDR2 are MNHEY and SMNVEV (reference sequence). This CDR3 spans 15 amino acids. Trimming left V 0 bases short and J 2 bases short, with 11 bases between. On this clone: Its antigen is unknown. The sample carries other DNA sequences with the same CDR3.

Positive CCR7 selection of CD45RO-negative cells yielded the naive CD8 cells, and terminally differentiated effector memory CD45RA+ cells were excluded. Donors, healthy HIV-negative adults, lacked recent acute infections or vaccinations. Regarding the study as a whole: Richness estimates generally favored naive over memory subsets.

Assay execution took place at the deep level. DNA at 150 to 200 ng, around 30,000 T cell genomes, went into sorted-subset replicate PCRs. TCRdb keeps only in-frame clones here, not all; method: immunoSEQ multiplex PCR. Among around 2,000,000 clones listed, roughly 94% were seen once. V is TRBV27 and J is TRBJ2-7; D possibly corresponds to TRBD2 (7 bases). Sequenced: naive CD8+ T cells sorted from blood. The TCR originated in a young man in good health. The CDR3 nucleotides read TGTGCCAGCAGTTTATCGGCGGGGGCGACCTACGAGCAGTACTTC. Protein sequence: CASSLSAGATYEQYF.